Presented here are 4 T cell receptor beta chains from one specimen sequenced in a study of tumour-infiltrating T cells in Burkitt lymphoma. Repertoires were generated with immunoSEQ multiplex PCR, while TCRdb's copy carries only in-frame clones and drops some. The sample lists some 5,000 clones, 24% occurring once. Sequenced material: tumor tissue. Receptor source: a human donor with diffuse large B-cell lymphoma.

This clone counts as large. The J gene is TRBJ2-1, the V gene TRBV7-9; D gene ambiguous. Germline V lookup: CDR1 SEHNR, CDR2 FQNEAQ (reference sequence). This CDR3 is 11 amino acids long. The V end lost 6 bases, the J end lost 10 bases, and 10 bases lay between the germline ends. CDR3 sequence (DNA): TGTGCCAGCAGTCCAGGAGTGGAGCAGTTCTTC. It codes for CASSPGVEQFF.

The chain couples TRBV7-2 to TRBJ2-3; TRBD1 agrees at 10 bases. This CDR3 region has 15 residues. Germline V gene sequence: CDR1 SGHTA, CDR2 FQGNSA. Trimming at V came to 5 bases and at J to 2 bases, leaving 4 bases not matched to a gene. The CDR3 DNA sequence: TGTGCCAGCAGCCGACAGGGGGCCCTCACAGATACGCAGTATTTT. It yields the protein CASSRQGALTDTQYF.

The chain has TRBV25-1 and TRBJ2-3; possibly TRBD2 for D (5 bases). Trimming shortened V by 2 bases and J by 5 bases, and 11 bases separated the two germline ends. Germline V gene lookup returns CDR1 MGHDK and CDR2 SYGVNS. This CDR3 is built from 14 residues. The CDR3 DNA is TGTGCCAGCAGTGAACCTGCAGAGGGAGATACGCAGTATTTT. This codes for CASSEPAEGDTQYF.

This clone was detected a few times. The V gene is TRBV20-1, the J gene TRBJ2-1; D gene unclear. Between the trimmed V and J ends, which lost 6 bases and 0 bases, there was a span of 3 bases. Germline assignment: CDR1 DFQATT and CDR2 SNEGSKA (reference sequence). CDR3 length: 11 amino acids. In DNA, the CDR3 is TGCAGTGCCCTCTCCTACAATGAGCAGTTCTTC. Protein sequence: CSALSYNEQFF.